This TCR beta chain was identified during a study of blood T cell repertoires in COVID-19. Background on the study: Collection of acute and convalescent COVID-19 samples took place in the United States, Italy and Spain. T cells, B-cell-depleted T cells, or PBMCs provided the cDNA or gDNA that served as material.

Germline V gene data show CDR1 as SGDLS and CDR2 as YYNGEE. The V and J ends lost 4 bases and 1 base, in that order; junction bases with no gene match: 5. The CDR3 is 15 residues long. Under the authors' procedure: Amplified reference gene primers provided the basis for estimating nucleated cell counts. Clones were read by immunoSEQ multiplex PCR, and TCRdb kept only the in-frame ones, dropping some. V and J calls and clone size come straight from that table; D and trimming were deduced from the DNA. The sample consists of 60,000 to 75,000 clones, under 90% of them appearing once. The table lists this clone with a few counts.

The receptor comes from a human donor in a cohort sampled during active COVID-19. Specimen: peripheral blood. V and J are TRBV9 and TRBJ1-1; 9 nucleotides match TRBD1. The CDR3, as DNA: TGTGCCAGCAGCCCAGGGACAGGGCCGAACACTGAAGCTTTCTTT. It specifies CASSPGTGPNTEAFF.